Shown below are 31 T cell receptor beta chains from a single sample sequenced in a study of cytomegalovirus exposure and HLA in healthy donors. A multiplex PCR was run with 60 Vbeta primers and 13 Jbeta primers. Data came from immunoSEQ multiplex PCR; TCRdb stores just in-frame clones and leaves some out. The sample gives around 38,000 clones, 66% of which show up once; roughly 18% is in the top ten. The sequenced material came from PBMCs. The receptors were gathered from a man aged 50 to 60 in good health and CMV-seropositive.

The table lists this clone with a few counts. The V call is TRBV9, the J call TRBJ2-5; tentatively, D is TRBD2 (7 bases). V lost 3 bases, J lost 1 base, and 13 bases lay in between. Germline loops: CDR1 SGDLS, CDR2 YYNGEE. The CDR3 has 15 residues. As DNA, the CDR3 is TGTGCCAGCAGCGCTGGGGGGGCAGTCCAAGAGACCCAGTACTTC. Its translation is CASSAGGAVQETQYF.

The chain has TRBV29-1 and TRBJ1-2; TRBD1 agrees at 10 bases. The germline CDR1 and CDR2 sequences are SQVTM and ANQGSEA. The CDR3 consists of 11 residues. Trimming took 7 bases from V and 7 from J; bases not matched to a gene: 3. CDR3 protein: CSDWDRGGYTF. The CDR3 DNA sequence: TGCAGCGATTGGGACAGGGGTGGCTACACCTTC.

This sequence joins TRBV11-2 and TRBJ1-6; D is ambiguous. This CDR3 is built from 13 residues. Germline-derived CDR1 and CDR2 are SGHAT and FQNNGV. V lost 0 bases and J lost 7, with 4 bases in between. The CDR3 reads CASSLERNSPLHF. The CDR3 nucleotides are TGTGCCAGCAGCTTAGAACGGAATTCACCCCTCCACTTT.

The V call is TRBV15, the J call TRBJ2-6; D remains ambiguous. The V gene's germline CDR1 is LNHNV and CDR2 YYDKDF (reference sequence). CDR3 length: 15 residues. V dropped 1 base and J dropped 1 base, with 5 bases sitting between them. The DNA of the CDR3 is TGTGCCACCAGCAGAGCAGGTTCTGGGGCCAACGTCCTGACTTTC. Its protein product is CATSRAGSGANVLTF.

The chain carries TRBV9 and TRBJ1-1, with D unclear. CDR3 length: 15 amino acids. Trimming removed 4 bases at V and 0 bases at J, with 13 bases between. Germline CDR1 SGDLS, CDR2 YYNGEE. CDR3: CASSPSWYMNTEAFF. The DNA of the CDR3 is TGTGCCAGCAGCCCCTCATGGTACATGAACACTGAAGCTTTCTTT.

The chain employs TRBV27 and TRBJ2-6; 11 nucleotides match TRBD1. In germline, CDR1 is MNHEY, CDR2 SMNVEV (reference sequence). The CDR3 is 19 amino acids. V was pared by 4 bases and J by 2 bases, with 10 bases of the junction left unmatched. The CDR3 coding sequence is TGTGCCAGCAGTTCCCCGGCGGGACAGGGGGTCGCTGGGGCCAACGTCCTGACTTTC. Protein sequence: CASSSPAGQGVAGANVLTF. Using reference TRBV27 and TRBJ2-6 for the parts outside the CDR3, the full variable domain is EAQVTQNPRYLITVTGKKLTVTCSQNMNHEYMSWYRQDPGLGLRQIYYSMNVEVTDKGDVPEGYKVSRKEKRNFPLILESPSPNQTSLYFCASSSPAGQGVAGANVLTFGAGSRLTVL.

The chain has TRBV7-3 and TRBJ2-7, with D perhaps TRBD1 (5 bases). Trimming took off 4 bases at V and 1 base at J, with 11 bases between the two ends. Germline V gene lookup returns CDR1 SGHTA and CDR2 FQGTGA. The CDR3 is 14 amino acids. CDR3 nucleotides: TGTGCCAGCAGCTGGTCGACAGAATCCTACGAGCAGTACTTC. It codes for CASSWSTESYEQYF.

This clone was seen a few times. The J gene is TRBJ1-4, the V gene TRBV7-2, with no clear D. This CDR3 has 16 amino acids. Germline CDR1 is SGHTA and CDR2 is FQGNSA. Trimming left V 5 bases short and J 0 bases short, with 13 bases between. The DNA for the CDR3 is TGTGCCAGCAGCACAGCGGGGATAACAACTAATGAAAAACTGTTTTTT. Translation gives CASSTAGITTNEKLFF.

This sequence joins TRBV19 and TRBJ2-7, with D perhaps matching TRBD2 (6 bases). The CDR3 is made up of 13 amino acids. The germline V gene has CDR1 LNHDA and CDR2 SQIVND (reference sequence). V lost 3 bases and J lost 4, with 10 bases in between. The chain's CDR3 is CASSINRGYEQYF. The DNA of the CDR3 is TGTGCCAGTAGTATTAATCGGGGGTACGAGCAGTACTTC.

V usage is TRBV5-5 and J usage is TRBJ1-4; D gene uncertain. CDR3 length equals 13 residues. In germline, CDR1 is SGHKS, CDR2 YYEKEE (reference sequence). With 0 bases removed from V and 11 bases from J, the gap between germline ends came to 11 bases. The CDR3: CASSLVREGKLFF. In DNA form, the CDR3 reads TGTGCCAGCAGCTTGGTCCGGGAGGGCAAACTGTTTTTT.

By its share, this clone is medium-sized. Different DNA sequences within this sample yield the same CDR3. The chain links TRBV7-2 to TRBJ2-5; no firm D call. Germline assignment: CDR1 SGHTA and CDR2 FQGNSA. Trimming cost V 0 bases and J 4 bases, with 3 bases left between them. The CDR3 runs to 12 residues. The DNA of the CDR3 is TGTGCCAGCAGCTTAGCCAGAGAGACCCAGTACTTC. Protein: CASSLARETQYF.

The chain links TRBV6-1 to TRBJ2-7, with D maybe TRBD1 (5 bases). From germline, CDR1 is MNHNS and CDR2 SASEGT. The CDR3 extends over 13 amino acids. The V gene lost 6 bases and the J gene lost 6 bases, with 15 bases spanning the gap. The CDR3 DNA reads as TGTGCCAGCAGGGTAGCAGGGAACTCCGAGCAGTACTTC. Translated, it gives CASRVAGNSEQYF.

This sequence joins TRBV7-2 and TRBJ2-1; 7 positions match TRBD1. There are 16 residues in the CDR3. The germline CDR1 and CDR2 sequences are SGHTA and FQGNSA. With 1 base clipped from V and 0 bases from J, the junction kept 3 bases outside the gene matches. In DNA form, the CDR3 reads TGTGCCAGCAGCTTAGGTGCAGGGGGCTCCTACAATGAGCAGTTCTTC. Translation gives CASSLGAGGSYNEQFF.

This chain joins TRBV7-2 and TRBJ2-1, with 9 bases fitting TRBD2. The CDR3 covers 17 residues. The trim removed 0 bases at V and 3 bases at J, leaving 6 bases unmatched. Per the germline V gene, CDR1 is SGHTA and CDR2 is FQGNSA. The CDR3 DNA follows: TGTGCCAGCAGCTTAGCTCTCGCGGGGGGGAGCTACAATGAGCAGTTCTTC. Protein: CASSLALAGGSYNEQFF.

The V call is TRBV7-2, the J call TRBJ2-2; no clear D. V was shortened by 1 base and J by 7 bases, with 10 bases between the two germline ends. Germline V gives CDR1 SGHTA, CDR2 FQGNSA. CDR3 size: 14 residues. CDR3 residues: CASSLVLSRGELFF. The CDR3 DNA sequence: TGTGCCAGCAGCTTAGTACTATCTCGCGGGGAGCTGTTTTTT.

The chain combines TRBV19 with TRBJ1-5, with 8 positions matching TRBD1. The length of the CDR3 is 15 residues. In germline, CDR1 is LNHDA, CDR2 SQIVND (reference sequence). After removal of 3 bases from V and 9 bases from J, the junction contained 10 bases not matched to a gene. CDR3 sequence (DNA): TGTGCCAGTAGTATGCAGGGGGCGCCCCAATTGCCCCAGCATTTT. Translating gives CASSMQGAPQLPQHF.

This clone was detected only once. The chain couples TRBV16 to TRBJ2-3, with D maybe TRBD1 (6 bases). CDR3 length: 16 residues. Trimming took off 4 bases at V and 2 bases at J, with 16 bases between the two ends. Germline V CDR1 and CDR2: KGHSY, FQNENV. The DNA for the CDR3 is TGTGCCAGCAGCCCAAATTCCCCAGGGGCCACAGATACGCAGTATTTT. Protein: CASSPNSPGATDTQYF.

The gene calls are TRBV7-9 and TRBJ2-7; 10 positions match TRBD1. The CDR3 runs to 15 residues. Unmatched junction bases numbered 5, after V lost 1 base and J lost 5 bases. Germline-derived CDR1 and CDR2 are SEHNR and FQNEAQ (reference sequence). The DNA for the CDR3 is TGTGCCAGCAGCTTAGGGGGACAGGGGTTCAACGAGCAGTACTTC. Protein product: CASSLGGQGFNEQYF.

This chain uses TRBV9 with TRBJ1-3, with TRBD1 identical over 7 bases. The CDR3 consists of 16 residues. V shed 2 bases and J 0 bases; nucleotides not matched to a gene: 5. Germline V gene sequence: CDR1 SGDLS, CDR2 YYNGEE. CDR3 nucleotide sequence: TGTGCCAGCAGCGTTCGCGAGGGGGCCTCTGGAAACACCATATATTTT. This encodes CASSVREGASGNTIYF.

V and J are TRBV6-5 and TRBJ2-7; D may be TRBD1 (6 bases). The CDR3 covers 14 residues. Germline V lookup: CDR1 MNHEY, CDR2 SVGAGI. The germline V and J ends were trimmed by 2 bases and 1 base, with 9 bases remaining between them. The CDR3 region is CASSYNRASYEQYF. CDR3 DNA: TGTGCCAGCAGTTACAACAGGGCTTCCTACGAGCAGTACTTC.

The chain combines TRBV2 with TRBJ1-5; D not resolved. The CDR3 consists of 13 residues. The germline V gene has CDR1 SNHLY and CDR2 FYNNEI. The V end was cut by 7 bases, the J end by 7 bases, with 14 bases between. CDR3 loop: CASTLEDGQPQHF. The CDR3 nucleotides read TGTGCCAGCACCTTGGAGGACGGACAGCCCCAGCATTTT.

This clone was detected only a few times. The V gene is TRBV6-5, the J gene TRBJ1-2, with 7 bases aligning to TRBD1. Germline V CDR1 and CDR2: MNHEY, SVGAGI. With 6 bases clipped from V and 5 bases from J, the junction kept 3 bases outside the gene matches. The CDR3 consists of 12 residues. This CDR3 reads CASRGQTYGYTF. The CDR3 DNA sequence: TGTGCCAGCAGGGGACAGACTTATGGCTACACCTTC.

The V and J genes are TRBV27 and TRBJ1-2, with 8 bases fitting TRBD1. CDR3 length: 14 amino acids. The germline V gene encodes CDR1 MNHEY and CDR2 SMNVEV (reference sequence). Unmatched junction bases numbered 4, after V lost 6 bases and J lost 1 base. The CDR3 sequence: CASSRGQGNYGYTF. The DNA of the CDR3 is TGTGCCAGCAGCCGTGGACAGGGTAACTATGGCTACACCTTC.

The chain couples TRBV30 to TRBJ1-6, with D perhaps TRBD1 (5 bases). This CDR3 comprises 12 residues. The germline V gene encodes CDR1 GTSNPN and CDR2 SVGIG (reference sequence). V was clipped by 3 bases and J by 9 bases, with 9 bases between them. The CDR3 bases are TGTGCCTGGAGAGATACAGGTTCACCCCTCCACTTT. This translates into CAWRDTGSPLHF.

The J gene is TRBJ1-2, the V gene TRBV5-4; 8 positions match TRBD1. This CDR3 has 13 amino acids. Germline V gives CDR1 SGHNT, CDR2 YYREEE (reference sequence). V lost 4 bases to trimming and J lost 7 bases; unmatched junction nucleotides: 6. CDR3: CASSVQGVGGYTF. DNA of the CDR3: TGTGCCAGCAGCGTACAGGGGGTTGGTGGCTACACCTTC.

CDR3 residues: CASSEGQWNTGELFF. The CDR3 DNA is TGTGCCAGCAGCGAGGGACAGTGGAACACCGGGGAGCTGTTTTTT. The chain is built from TRBV9 and TRBJ2-2; 7 bases are shared with TRBD1. Germline CDR1 reads SGDLS; CDR2 reads YYNGEE. There are 15 residues in the CDR3. V lost 3 bases to trimming and J lost 1 base; unmatched junction nucleotides: 3.

In this sample, this clone turned up once. J is TRBJ2-2 and V is TRBV5-5; D not resolved. CDR3 length: 11 residues. Germline loops: CDR1 SGHKS, CDR2 YYEKEE (reference sequence). The V end lost 1 base, the J end lost 9 bases, and 4 bases lay between the germline ends. CDR3 residues: CASSLQRELFF. DNA for the CDR3: TGTGCCAGCAGCTTGCAAAGGGAGCTGTTTTTT.

The chain has TRBV29-1 and TRBJ2-7; D is undetermined. The CDR3 spans 13 residues. V was shortened by 4 bases and J by 0 bases, with 10 bases between the two germline ends. CDR1 is SQVTM and CDR2 is ANQGSEA in the germline V gene. The CDR3 region has the DNA TGCAGCGTTGCAGGTTTATACTCCTACGAGCAGTACTTC. Its translation: CSVAGLYSYEQYF.

The chain carries TRBV4-1 and TRBJ2-7; 12 nucleotides match TRBD2. The J segment lost 0 bases and the V segment lost 6 bases, leaving 6 bases of the junction unmatched. There are 16 residues in the CDR3. Germline CDR1 and CDR2: MGHRA and YSYEKL. The CDR3 DNA sequence: TGCGCCAGCAGTCCGGGACTAGCGGGCTCCTCCTACGAGCAGTACTTC. Residues: CASSPGLAGSSYEQYF.

The V and J genes are TRBV9 and TRBJ2-4; the D is unclear. This CDR3 comprises 13 residues. Germline lookup yields CDR1 SGDLS and CDR2 YYNGEE. With 4 bases removed from V and 7 bases from J, the gap between germline ends came to 12 bases. The CDR3 here is CASSPPEHNIQYF. In nucleotides, the CDR3 is TGTGCCAGCAGCCCACCAGAACACAACATTCAGTACTTC.

This chain joins TRBV27 and TRBJ2-5; possible D gene TRBD1, 6 bases. V gave up 5 bases and J gave up 4 bases, with 14 bases separating them. The CDR3 consists of 14 residues. In germline, CDR1 is MNHEY, CDR2 SMNVEV (reference sequence). CDR3 loop: CASSHRTDRETQYF. CDR3 in DNA: TGTGCCAGCAGTCACCGGACAGACCGAGAGACCCAGTACTTC.